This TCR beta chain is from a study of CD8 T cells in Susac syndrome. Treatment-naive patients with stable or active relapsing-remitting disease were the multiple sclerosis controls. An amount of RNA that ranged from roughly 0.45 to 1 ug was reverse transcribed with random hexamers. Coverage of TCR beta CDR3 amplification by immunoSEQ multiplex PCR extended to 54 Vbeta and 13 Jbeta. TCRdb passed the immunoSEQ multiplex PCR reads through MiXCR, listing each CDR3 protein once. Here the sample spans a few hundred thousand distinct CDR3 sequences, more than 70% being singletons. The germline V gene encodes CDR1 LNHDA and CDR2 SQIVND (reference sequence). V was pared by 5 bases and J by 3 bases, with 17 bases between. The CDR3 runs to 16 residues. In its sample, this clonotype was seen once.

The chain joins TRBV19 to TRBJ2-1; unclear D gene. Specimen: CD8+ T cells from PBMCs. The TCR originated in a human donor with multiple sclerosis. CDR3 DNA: TGTGCCAGTAGTTATTCAGCGACCCTATACTACAATGAGCAGTTCTTC. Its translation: CASSYSATLYYNEQFF.